The clone carrying this T cell receptor beta chain was seen only once. Its antigen is not known. CD45RO-negative cells were positively selected for CCR7, leaving out terminally differentiated effector memory CD45RA+ cells. Clones were sequenced by immunoSEQ multiplex PCR, and TCRdb holds only the in-frame ones, with some missing. The top ten clones hold roughly 1% of a sample with nearly 2 million clones, about 95% of them seen once. This sample was taken from a study of shared clonotypes between healthy human individuals. Study outcomes and limitations: Tissue TCR repertoires likely differ from these blood-only repertoires.

The germline CDR1 and CDR2 sequences are MGHRA and YSYEKL. Trimming stripped 4 bases from V and 4 bases from J, with 6 bases between. The CDR3 loop spans 12 amino acids. This chain uses TRBV4-1 with TRBJ2-3; no firm D call. The receptor comes from a man between 18 and 29 years old in good health. Sequences were obtained from naive CD8+ T cells sorted from blood. The CDR3 sequence: CASSLMADTQYF. Here the CDR3 DNA reads TGCGCCAGCAGCCTTATGGCAGATACGCAGTATTTT.